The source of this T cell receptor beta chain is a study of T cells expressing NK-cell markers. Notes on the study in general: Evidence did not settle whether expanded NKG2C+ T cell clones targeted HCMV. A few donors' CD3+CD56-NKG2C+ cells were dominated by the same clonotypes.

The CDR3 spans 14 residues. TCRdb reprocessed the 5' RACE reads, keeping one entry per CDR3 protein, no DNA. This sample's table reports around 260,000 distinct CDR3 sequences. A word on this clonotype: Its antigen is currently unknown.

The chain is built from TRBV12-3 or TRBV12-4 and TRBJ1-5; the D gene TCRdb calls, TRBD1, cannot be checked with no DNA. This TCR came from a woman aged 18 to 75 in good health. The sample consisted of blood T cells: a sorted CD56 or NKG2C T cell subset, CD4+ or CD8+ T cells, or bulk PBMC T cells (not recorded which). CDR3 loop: CASSFKGEVKPQHF.